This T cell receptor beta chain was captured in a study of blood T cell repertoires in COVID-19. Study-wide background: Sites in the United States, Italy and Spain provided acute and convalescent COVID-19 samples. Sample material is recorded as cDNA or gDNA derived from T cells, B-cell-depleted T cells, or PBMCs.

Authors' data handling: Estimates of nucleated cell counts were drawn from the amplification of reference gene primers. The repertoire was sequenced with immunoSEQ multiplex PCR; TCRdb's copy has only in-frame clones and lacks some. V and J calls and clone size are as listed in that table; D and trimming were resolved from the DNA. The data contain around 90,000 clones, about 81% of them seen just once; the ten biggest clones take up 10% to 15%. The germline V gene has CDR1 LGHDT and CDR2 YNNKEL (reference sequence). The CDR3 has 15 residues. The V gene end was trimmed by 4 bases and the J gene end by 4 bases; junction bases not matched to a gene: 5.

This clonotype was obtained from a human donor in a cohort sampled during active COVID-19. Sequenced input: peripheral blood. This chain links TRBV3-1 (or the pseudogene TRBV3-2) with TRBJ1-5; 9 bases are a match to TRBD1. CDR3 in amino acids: CASSPGTGLNQPQHF. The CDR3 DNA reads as TGTGCCAGCAGCCCCGGGACAGGGCTTAATCAGCCCCAGCATTTT.